Listed below are T cell receptor beta chains from one sample, sequenced in a study of cytomegalovirus exposure and HLA in healthy donors. Sequencing was performed with immunoSEQ multiplex PCR; in TCRdb, only in-frame clones are kept and a portion is missing. This listing includes fewer than 100,000 clones. Sample: PBMCs. These receptor sequences come from a man aged 50-60 years in good health and CMV-seronegative. The CDR3 runs from the conserved cysteine through the conserved F or W. D genes are given only for firm matches.

TRBV6-6	TRBD1	TRBJ2-3	CASSRTGAPDTQYF	TGTGCCAGCAGCAGGACAGGGGCGCCAGATACGCAGTATTTT
TRBV5-1	TRBD2	TRBJ2-4	CASSLGGTSGGTIKNIQYF	TGCGCCAGCAGCTTGGGCGGGACTAGCGGGGGAACGATTAAAAACATTCAGTACTTC
TRBV4-2	NA	TRBJ1-5	CASSQSSRVDSNQPQHF	TGTGCCAGCAGCCAATCTAGCCGGGTCGATAGCAATCAGCCCCAGCATTTT
TRBV9	NA	TRBJ2-5	CASGGGTAQETQYF	TGTGCCAGCGGAGGAGGGACGGCTCAAGAGACCCAGTACTTC
TRBV13	TRBD2	TRBJ2-3	CASSFSGTSGSSTDTQYF	TGTGCCAGCAGCTTTTCCGGGACTAGCGGGTCTAGCACAGATACGCAGTATTTT
TRBV6-4	NA	TRBJ1-6	CASSDSEDGGSPLHF	TGTGCCAGCAGTGACTCGGAGGACGGGGGTTCACCCCTCCACTTT
TRBV7-8	NA	TRBJ1-6	CASSLRRSSYNSPLHF	TGTGCCAGCAGCTTACGGAGGAGCTCCTATAATTCACCCCTCCACTTT
TRBV5-1	NA	TRBJ2-3	CASSFMQGKYF	TGCGCCAGCAGTTTCATGCAGGGGAAGTATTTT
TRBV5-1	NA	TRBJ2-7	CASSDRSSYEQYF	TGCGCCAGCAGCGACAGGAGCTCCTACGAGCAGTACTTC
TRBV27	NA	TRBJ1-2	CASSPSRNRRHGYTF	TGTGCCAGCAGCCCAAGCCGAAACAGGCGGCATGGCTACACCTTC
TRBV28	NA	TRBJ2-3	CASSLSGKADTQYF	TGTGCCAGCAGTTTATCCGGGAAGGCAGATACGCAGTATTTT
TRBV2	NA	TRBJ1-1	CASSGDYPQGAFF	TGTGCCAGCAGTGGGGACTATCCTCAGGGGGCTTTCTTT
TRBV6-5	NA	TRBJ1-5	CASSWARNQPQHF	TGTGCCAGCAGTTGGGCACGCAATCAGCCCCAGCATTTT
TRBV7-2	TRBD2	TRBJ2-1	CASSLRGERGGYNEQFF	TGTGCCAGCAGCTTACGGGGGGAGCGGGGGGGTTACAATGAGCAGTTCTTC
TRBV9	NA	TRBJ2-3	CASSVDKGMVEGGADTQYF	TGTGCCAGCAGCGTAGATAAGGGAATGGTCGAGGGGGGGGCAGATACGCAGTATTTT
TRBV5-1	NA	TRBJ2-1	CASSLEGEQFF	TGCGCCAGCAGCTTGGAGGGGGAGCAGTTCTTC
TRBV11-1	TRBD1	TRBJ2-3	CASSHRQGVTDTQYF	TGTGCCAGCAGCCACCGACAGGGGGTCACAGATACGCAGTATTTT
TRBV29-1	TRBD1	TRBJ2-7	CSVEPPPLQGGEQYF	TGCAGCGTTGAACCCCCCCCGCTACAGGGGGGCGAGCAGTACTTC
TRBV7-8	TRBD2	TRBJ2-7	CASSLNEAGGREQYF	TGTGCCAGCAGCTTAAATGAAGCGGGGGGGCGTGAGCAGTACTTC
TRBV28	NA	TRBJ1-3	CASSLNTIYF	TGTGCCAGCAGCTTAAACACCATATATTTT
TRBV5-4	TRBD1	TRBJ1-1	CASSTRQGITEAFF	TGTGCCAGCAGCACCCGACAGGGGATCACTGAAGCTTTCTTT
TRBV4-2	TRBD1	TRBJ2-5	CASSPGQGRETQYF	TGTGCCAGCAGCCCAGGACAGGGAAGAGAGACCCAGTACTTC